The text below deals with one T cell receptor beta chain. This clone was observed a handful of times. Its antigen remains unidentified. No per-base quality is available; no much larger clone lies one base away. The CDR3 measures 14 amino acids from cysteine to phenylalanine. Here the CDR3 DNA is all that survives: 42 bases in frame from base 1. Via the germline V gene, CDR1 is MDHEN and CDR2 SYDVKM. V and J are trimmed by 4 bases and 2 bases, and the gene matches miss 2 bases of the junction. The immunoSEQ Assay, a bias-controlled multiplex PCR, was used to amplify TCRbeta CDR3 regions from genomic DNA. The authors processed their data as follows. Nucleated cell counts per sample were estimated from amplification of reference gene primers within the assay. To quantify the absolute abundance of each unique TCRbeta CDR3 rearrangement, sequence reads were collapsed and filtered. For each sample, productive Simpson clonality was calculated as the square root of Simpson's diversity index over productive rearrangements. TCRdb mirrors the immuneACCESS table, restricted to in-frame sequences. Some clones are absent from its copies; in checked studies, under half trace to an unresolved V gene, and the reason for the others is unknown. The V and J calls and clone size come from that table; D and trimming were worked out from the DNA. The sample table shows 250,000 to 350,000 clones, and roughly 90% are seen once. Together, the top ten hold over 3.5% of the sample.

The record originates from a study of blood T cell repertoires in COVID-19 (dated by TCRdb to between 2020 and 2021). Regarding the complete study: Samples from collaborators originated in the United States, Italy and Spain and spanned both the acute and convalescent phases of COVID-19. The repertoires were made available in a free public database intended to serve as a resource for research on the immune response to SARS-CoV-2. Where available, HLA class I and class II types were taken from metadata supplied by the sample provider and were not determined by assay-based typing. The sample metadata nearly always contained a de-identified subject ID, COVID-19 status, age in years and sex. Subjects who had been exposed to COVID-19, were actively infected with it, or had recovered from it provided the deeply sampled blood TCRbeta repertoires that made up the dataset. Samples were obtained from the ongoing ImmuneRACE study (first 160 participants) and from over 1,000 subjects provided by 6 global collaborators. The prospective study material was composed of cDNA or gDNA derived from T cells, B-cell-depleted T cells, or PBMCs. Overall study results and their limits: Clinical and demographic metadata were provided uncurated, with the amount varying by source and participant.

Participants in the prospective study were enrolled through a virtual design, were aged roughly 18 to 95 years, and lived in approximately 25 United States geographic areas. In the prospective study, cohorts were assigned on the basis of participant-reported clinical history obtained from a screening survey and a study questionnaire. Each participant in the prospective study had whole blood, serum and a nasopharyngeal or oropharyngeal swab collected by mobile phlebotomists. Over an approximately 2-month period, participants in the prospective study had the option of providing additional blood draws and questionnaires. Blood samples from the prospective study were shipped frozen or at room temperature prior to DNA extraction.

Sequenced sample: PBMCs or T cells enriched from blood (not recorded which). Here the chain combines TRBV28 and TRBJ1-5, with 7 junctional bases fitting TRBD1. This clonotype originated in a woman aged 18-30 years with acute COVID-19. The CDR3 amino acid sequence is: CASSYQGGNQPQHF. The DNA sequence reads TGTGCCAGCAGTTATCAGGGGGGCAATCAGCCCCAGCATTTT.